A selection of T cell receptor beta chains follows, all from one sample in a study of blood T cell repertoires in COVID-19. Method: immunoSEQ multiplex PCR; TCRdb's copy keeps in-frame clones and lacks some. The sample has fewer than 250,000 clones; around 80% are singletons. Sequenced material: peripheral blood. The receptor set was obtained from a woman aged 45-65 years with acute or convalescent COVID-19. CDR3s include the opening cysteine and the closing phenylalanine or tryptophan. The D gene is left open where the match is weak. Part of the rows lack a size; the others show once, few, many or a class for expanded clones.

DNA	CDR3	size	D	V	J
TGTGCCAGCAGTACCCCTAGCGGGAGGGGCGAGCAGTACTTC	CASSTPSGRGEQYF	once	TRBD2	TRBV27	TRBJ2-7
TGCGCCAGCAGCCAAGGAGACAGAGCCGGCGAGCAGTACTTC	CASSQGDRAGEQYF	-	-	TRBV4-1	TRBJ2-7
TGTGCCAGCAGCCAATTCAGTCCGAGGGAACGGGCCGGGGAGCTGTTTTTT	CASSQFSPRERAGELFF	-	-	TRBV3-1/TRBV3-2	TRBJ2-2
TGTGCCAGCAGCTTGGTTGGGGGGACAGGGGGTGATAACTATGGCTACACCTTC	CASSLVGGTGGDNYGYTF	-	TRBD1	TRBV5-6	TRBJ1-2
TGTGCCAGCAGCGGCGGGACAGCCAACACTGAAGCTTTCTTT	CASSGGTANTEAFF	-	TRBD1	TRBV9	TRBJ1-1
TGTGCCAGCCTGGAGGCTAGCGGGAGCCGAGGTCATTCGGGGGAGCAGTTCTTC	CASLEASGSRGHSGEQFF	-	TRBD2	TRBV28	TRBJ2-1
TGTGCCAGCAGCTTTGGACAGGGGGGGACAGATACGCAGTATTTT	CASSFGQGGTDTQYF	-	TRBD1	TRBV7-6	TRBJ2-3
TGTGCCAGCAGCTTTTCCAGGCCTACCAACTATGGCTACACCTTC	CASSFSRPTNYGYTF	-	-	TRBV5-4	TRBJ1-2
TGTGCCAGCAGCTTAGACGGACTACCCCAAGAGACCCAGTACTTC	CASSLDGLPQETQYF	-	-	TRBV11-2	TRBJ2-5
TGTGCCTGGAACAGGGGGCAGCGGGTCTACGAGCAGTACTTC	CAWNRGQRVYEQYF	once	TRBD1	TRBV30	TRBJ2-7
TGCAGTGCCATCCCCTACAATGAGCAGTTCTTC	CSAIPYNEQFF	-	-	TRBV20-1	TRBJ2-1
TGTGCCAGCAGTTCGATGACAGGGGGCAGAGAAAAACTGTTTTTT	CASSSMTGGREKLFF	-	TRBD1	TRBV28	TRBJ1-4
TGTGCCAGTAGACCCGCGTGGCAGGGGAACACTGAAGCTTTCTTT	CASRPAWQGNTEAFF	once	-	TRBV19	TRBJ1-1
TGTGCCAGCAGCCAAGAGCGGGAGAGGGATGAGCAGTTCTTC	CASSQERERDEQFF	-	TRBD2	TRBV4-2	TRBJ2-1
TGTGCCAGCGTTGGCGGAAGCTCCTACAATGAGCAGTTCTTC	CASVGGSSYNEQFF	-	-	TRBV6-6	TRBJ2-1
TGTGCCAGCAGCTTTGCTAGCGGAAACGAGCAGTACTTC	CASSFASGNEQYF	-	TRBD2	TRBV7-6	TRBJ2-7
TGTGCCAGCAGCGGCAACCCGGGACTAGCGGGAGAACCCTACGAGCAGTACTTC	CASSGNPGLAGEPYEQYF	-	TRBD2	TRBV9	TRBJ2-7
TGTGCCAGCAGTTACTCGCGGGGGAGCACTGAAGCTTTCTTT	CASSYSRGSTEAFF	once	-	TRBV6-5	TRBJ1-1
TGTGCCAGCAGTCTTGGGGGCACCGGAAACACCATATATTTT	CASSLGGTGNTIYF	-	-	TRBV27	TRBJ1-3
TGTGCCAGCAGCGCCCGGACAGGGGCCCGATATGGCTACACCTTC	CASSARTGARYGYTF	few	TRBD1	TRBV7-2	TRBJ1-2
TGTGCCAGCAGTGTTGAACTTCAAAGCTCCTACGAGCAGTACTTC	CASSVELQSSYEQYF	-	-	TRBV2	TRBJ2-7
TGTGCCAGCAGTCCTCATCCCGGGACTAGCGGGAGTTTCTCCTACGAGCAGTACTTC	CASSPHPGTSGSFSYEQYF	-	TRBD2	TRBV28	TRBJ2-7
TGTGCCAGCAGTGGAGTGGGTGAGCAGTTCTTC	CASSGVGEQFF	-	-	TRBV12-3/TRBV12-4	TRBJ2-1
TGTGCCAGTAGCCCGATAGGACAGGGGGAAGTTCCTTACGAGCAGTACTTC	CASSPIGQGEVPYEQYF	-	TRBD1	TRBV19	TRBJ2-7
TGCGCCAGCAGCTTGGGCTTTCAGGGGGCCGGGGAGCTGTTTTTT	CASSLGFQGAGELFF	-	TRBD1	TRBV5-1	TRBJ2-2
TGTGCCAGCAGCTTATCCCTAGGGGGCACTGAAGCTTTCTTT	CASSLSLGGTEAFF	-	-	TRBV11-1	TRBJ1-1
TGTGCCACCAGTGACCCCGGGACAGGGACCGCTGGGGCCAACGTCCTGACTTTC	CATSDPGTGTAGANVLTF	-	TRBD1	TRBV24-1	TRBJ2-6
TGTGCCACCAGTGATCCTGCCGGGGGTTCTAATGAAAAACTGTTTTTT	CATSDPAGGSNEKLFF	-	-	TRBV24-1	TRBJ1-4
TGTGCCAGCAGTGCACAGAGCTCCTACAATGAGCAGTTCTTC	CASSAQSSYNEQFF	-	-	TRBV25-1	TRBJ2-1
TGCGCCAGCAGCGGTACAGGGTTCACAGATACGCAGTATTTT	CASSGTGFTDTQYF	-	-	TRBV5-1	TRBJ2-3
TGTGCCAGTAGTATAACGGGGATCCCTAATGAGCAGTTCTTC	CASSITGIPNEQFF	-	-	TRBV19	TRBJ2-1
TGTGCCACCAGGGACTCAGGGGCCCTGGGCACCGGGGAGCTGTTTTTT	CATRDSGALGTGELFF	once	-	TRBV24-1	TRBJ2-2
TGTGCCAGCAGCCCACTAGCCCCGGCTCCCGGAGAATACAATGAGCAGTTCTTC	CASSPLAPAPGEYNEQFF	-	-	TRBV7-2	TRBJ2-1
TGCAGCGTTGCTGTGGGCCCGAGCTCCTACAATGAGCAGTTCTTC	CSVAVGPSSYNEQFF	-	-	TRBV29-1	TRBJ2-1
TGTGCCAGCAGCGGAAACAGGGTTTGGAGGACTGAAGCTTTCTTT	CASSGNRVWRTEAFF	-	-	TRBV5-8	TRBJ1-1
TGCGCCAGCAGTGATAACGCGGGAGTGGGCAATGAGCAGTTCTTC	CASSDNAGVGNEQFF	-	TRBD2	TRBV10-1	TRBJ2-1
TGTGCCAGCAGTTTAAGCAGGGTTGAGCCTGAAGCTTTCTTT	CASSLSRVEPEAFF	-	-	TRBV6-5	TRBJ1-1
TGTGCCAGCAGCCCGCGGGACGGCTTCTCTGTCTACGAGCAGTACTTC	CASSPRDGFSVYEQYF	-	-	TRBV9	TRBJ2-7
TGCGCCAGCAGCTTTGGGAGTTTGGAGACCCAGTACTTC	CASSFGSLETQYF	once	-	TRBV5-1	TRBJ2-5
TGCGCCAGCAGCCAGAGCGGGAACTACTACAATGAGCAGTTCTTC	CASSQSGNYYNEQFF	-	TRBD2	TRBV5-1	TRBJ2-1
TGTGCCAGCAGGTCCACAGGGGCGGCTAATGAAAAACTGTTTTTT	CASRSTGAANEKLFF	-	TRBD1	TRBV27	TRBJ1-4
TGTGCCAGCAGTCTTTGGGGGACAGGGGTGGAGACCCAGTACTTC	CASSLWGTGVETQYF	-	TRBD1	TRBV11-2	TRBJ2-5
TGCAGCGTTAGCGCCCCGGGACAGGGGGCTCCAGTCGAGCAGTACTTC	CSVSAPGQGAPVEQYF	-	TRBD1	TRBV29-1	TRBJ2-7
TGTGCCAGCAGCCTACGACCGGGACAGGCTCAGGGCTACACCTTC	CASSLRPGQAQGYTF	-	TRBD1	TRBV7-3	TRBJ1-2
TGCGCCAGCAGCCTAGGACAGGGAGGGGATCGCGAGCAGTACTTC	CASSLGQGGDREQYF	-	-	TRBV5-1	TRBJ2-7
TGTGCCAGCAGCAAGGACAGGGGACTGCCCATATATTTT	CASSKDRGLPIYF	-	TRBD1	TRBV7-9	TRBJ1-3
TGTGCCAGCAGCCAAGGACAGGGGGCGGACCAGCCCCAGCATTTT	CASSQGQGADQPQHF	-	TRBD1	TRBV16	TRBJ1-5
TGCAGCGTTAGTAGCGGATACAATGAGCAGTTCTTC	CSVSSGYNEQFF	-	-	TRBV29-1	TRBJ2-1
TGCGCCAGCAGCCTCACCGGGACTAGCGGGAGGGCAGATACGCAGTATTTT	CASSLTGTSGRADTQYF	-	TRBD2	TRBV4-1	TRBJ2-3
TGTGCCAGCAGCGGAGAGACAGGTGCTAATGAAAAACTGTTTTTT	CASSGETGANEKLFF	-	-	TRBV9	TRBJ1-4
TGCGCCAGCAGTGACATCGGACTGCAAGAGACCCAGTACTTC	CASSDIGLQETQYF	-	-	TRBV10-2	TRBJ2-5
TGTGCCTGGAGGTATAGCATGAACACTGAAGCTTTCTTT	CAWRYSMNTEAFF	-	-	TRBV30	TRBJ1-1
TGTGCCAGTACATTCCTCACAGGGCGAGGTACCGGGGAGCTGTTTTTT	CASTFLTGRGTGELFF	-	-	TRBV19	TRBJ2-2
TGTGCCAGCAGTCAGACTTACAAAAACATTCAGTACTTC	CASSQTYKNIQYF	-	-	TRBV6-5	TRBJ2-4
TGTGCCAGCAGCGTAGCGGGACTAGAGGGCAATGAGCAGTTCTTC	CASSVAGLEGNEQFF	-	TRBD2	TRBV9	TRBJ2-1